This TCR beta chain was identified in a study of response to subunit inactivated influenza vaccine. V was clipped by 5 bases and J by 5 bases, with 6 bases between them. The CDR3 totals 11 residues. CDR1 and CDR2 (germline): SNHLY, FYNNEI. TCRdb recomputed calls from the RT-PCR reads with MiXCR, one row per CDR3 protein. This sample has about 540,000 distinct CDR3 sequences, with roughly 23% found just once. The same data also went into a second study, on T cells expressing NK-cell markers. That source adds: It was by 5'RACE template switching with UMIs that TCR beta cDNA was made.

The input for sequencing was CD4+ T cells sorted from PBMCs, taken 11 to 12 days after vaccination. The chain joins TRBV2 to TRBJ2-5; D unresolved. The clonotype comes from a man over 45 who received an inactivated influenza vaccine. CDR3 DNA: TGTGCCAGCAGTACCCGGGAGACCCAGTACTTC. Protein sequence: CASSTRETQYF. The full variable domain, in which reference TRBV2 and TRBJ2-5 provide the parts outside the CDR3, is EPEVTQTPSHQVTQMGQEVILRCVPISNHLYFYWYRQILGQKVEFLVSFYNNEISEKSEIFDDQFSVERPDGSNFTLKIRSTKLEDSAMYFCASSTRETQYFGPGTRLLVL.